The 30 T cell receptor beta chains reported below all come from one sample, sequenced in a study of OX40 agonist ivuxolimab in advanced cancers. Only in-frame clones appear in the TCRdb table, and some are missing; sequencing was by immunoSEQ multiplex PCR. The data contain tens of thousands of clones, roughly 94% of them seen just once; the ten biggest clones take up around a tenth. Sequenced here: CD4+ or CD8+ T cells sorted from blood, sampled in a trial of the OX40 agonist ivuxolimab. These receptors all stem from an adult with an advanced solid tumor such as melanoma, head and neck, liver or kidney cancer.

This clone was seen only once. The rearrangement joins TRBV10-2 to TRBJ2-3, with D possibly TRBD2 on 5 matching bases. Germline assignment: CDR1 WSHSY and CDR2 SAAADI. The CDR3 is 18 residues long. Trimming pared 2 bases from V and 2 bases from J, leaving 20 bases between. CDR3 sequence reads: CASSEGLATYINTDTQYF. The CDR3 DNA sequence: TGCGCCAGCAGTGAGGGGCTAGCTACCTATATAAACACAGATACGCAGTATTTT.

The CDR3 here is CASSGPDSLNTEAFF. CDR3 DNA: TGTGCCAGCAGTGGTCCTGACAGCCTGAACACTGAAGCTTTCTTT. The chain joins TRBV2 to TRBJ1-1; TRBD1 might be the D (5 bases). V lost 4 bases, J lost 0 bases, and 12 bases lay in between. Germline V CDR1 and CDR2: SNHLY, FYNNEI. The CDR3 length is 15 residues.

J is TRBJ1-5 and V is TRBV27, with a possible D match to TRBD1 (6 bases). This CDR3 is built from 14 residues. CDR1 and CDR2 (germline): MNHEY, SMNVEV (reference sequence). Trimming shortened V by 5 bases and J by 6 bases, and 14 bases separated the two germline ends. The CDR3 region is CASSPTGFVQPQHF. CDR3 DNA: TGTGCCAGCAGTCCTACAGGGTTCGTTCAGCCCCAGCATTTT.

This chain uses TRBV28 with TRBJ2-7; 9 nucleotides line up with TRBD1. Germline CDR1 reads MDHEN; CDR2 reads SYDVKM. J gave up 1 base and V 3 bases, and 10 bases lay outside the gene matches. CDR3 length: 17 amino acids. The CDR3 protein is CASSLVPGQGTSYEQYF. The CDR3 bases are TGTGCCAGCAGTTTGGTGCCTGGACAGGGGACATCCTACGAGCAGTACTTC.

The chain is built from TRBV6-5 and TRBJ1-2; D gene ambiguous. V was shortened by 6 bases and J by 6 bases, with 14 bases between the two germline ends. This CDR3 has 13 amino acids. In germline, CDR1 is MNHEY, CDR2 SVGAGI. The CDR3 bases are TGTGCCAGCAGCTTTTCGGGAAGGAATGGCTACACCTTC. The encoded protein is CASSFSGRNGYTF.

The chain recombines TRBV7-9 with TRBJ2-3; 12 nucleotides agree with TRBD2. After removal of 4 bases from V and 1 base from J, the junction contained 3 bases not matched to a gene. The CDR3 is made up of 16 amino acids. Germline values: CDR1 SEHNR, CDR2 FQNEAQ (reference sequence). The CDR3, as DNA: TGTGCCAGCAGCTCCTGGACTAGCGGGGGCACAGATACGCAGTATTTT. Amino acid sequence: CASSSWTSGGTDTQYF.

The V call is TRBV4-2, the J call TRBJ1-1; no reliable D call. CDR1 LGHNA and CDR2 YNFKEQ come from the germline V gene. The CDR3 is made up of 17 amino acids. Deletions cut 0 bases from V and 0 bases from J, with 14 bases between. The CDR3 reads CASSQEWPDEMNTEAFF. DNA of the CDR3: TGTGCCAGCAGCCAAGAATGGCCGGATGAAATGAACACTGAAGCTTTCTTT.

DNA for the CDR3: TGTGCCAGCATTGACCATACCGCGGGACAGGGGCCAGAAGGTGGTGATACGGCTTTCTTT. Its protein is CASIDHTAGQGPEGGDTAFF. The genes are TRBV6-1 and TRBJ1-1, with 10 bases matching TRBD1. The J segment lost 11 bases and the V segment lost 7 bases, leaving 31 bases of the junction unmatched. The CDR3 is 20 amino acids. The germline CDR1 and CDR2 sequences are MNHNS and SASEGT.

The V call is TRBV4-1, the J call TRBJ2-7; TRBD1 aligns across 7 bases. The germline CDR1 and CDR2 sequences are MGHRA and YSYEKL. This CDR3 comprises 15 residues. The trim removed 0 bases at V and 0 bases at J, leaving 2 bases unmatched. This chain's CDR3 is CASSQEGGPSYEQYF. For the CDR3, the DNA is TGCGCCAGCAGCCAAGAAGGGGGCCCCTCCTACGAGCAGTACTTC.

This clone was found once. The chain carries TRBV28 and TRBJ2-7; 7 nucleotides agree with TRBD1. Germline values: CDR1 MDHEN, CDR2 SYDVKM. The CDR3 length is 16 residues. V was clipped by 6 bases and J by 7 bases; unmatched bases: 18. The CDR3 bases are TGTGCCAGCAGGAACCCCCGGGACAGTGACCTGATGGAGCAGTACTTC. This encodes CASRNPRDSDLMEQYF.

This clone has just one count. The CDR3 DNA is TGTGCCAGCAGTTTATCGGCCCCGGGTCTGGATGGCTACACCTTC. Translated: CASSLSAPGLDGYTF. This rearrangement joins TRBV27 to TRBJ1-2; D is uncertain. With 0 bases removed from V and 6 bases from J, the gap between germline ends came to 14 bases. Per the germline V gene, CDR1 is MNHEY and CDR2 is SMNVEV (reference sequence). The CDR3 is made up of 15 amino acids.

This sequence joins TRBV19 and TRBJ2-2, with unresolved D. Looked up from germline, CDR1 is LNHDA and CDR2 is SQIVND (reference sequence). The CDR3 contains 13 residues. Trimming removed 5 bases from V and 8 bases from J, with 12 bases in between. The CDR3 DNA reads as TGTGCCAGTAGTGCGGTAAAACCTGGGGAGCTGTTTTTT. Translating it yields CASSAVKPGELFF.

This chain uses TRBV5-5 with TRBJ2-7, with 7 positions matching TRBD1. CDR1 is SGHKS, CDR2 YYEKEE, per germline (reference sequence). Losses at the gene ends were 3 bases for V and 1 base for J; bases not matched to a gene: 7. The CDR3 is 15 residues long. Here the CDR3 reads CASSWTGTESYEQYF. DNA for the CDR3: TGTGCCAGCAGCTGGACCGGGACAGAATCCTACGAGCAGTACTTC.

The rearrangement links TRBV7-3 to TRBJ2-1; D not resolved. The germline V gene has CDR1 SGHTA and CDR2 FQGTGA. The CDR3 is 12 amino acids. V dropped 1 base and J dropped 5 bases, with 3 bases sitting between them. The CDR3 here is CASSLNHNEQFF. The CDR3 DNA reads TGTGCCAGCAGCTTAAACCACAATGAGCAGTTCTTC.

The chain uses TRBV7-2 and TRBJ2-3; D is uncertain. The CDR3 length is 15 residues. Trimming took off 5 bases at V and 2 bases at J, with 14 bases between the two ends. Germline lookup yields CDR1 SGHTA and CDR2 FQGNSA. CDR3 residues: CASSTYYTITDTQYF. The CDR3 DNA reads TGTGCCAGCAGCACCTACTACACTATCACAGATACGCAGTATTTT.

J is TRBJ2-5 and V is TRBV28; D is possibly TRBD2 (6 bases). V dropped 6 bases and J dropped 3 bases, with 14 bases sitting between them. CDR3 length: 14 amino acids. Per germline, CDR1 MDHEN and CDR2 SYDVKM. The CDR3 DNA reads as TGTGCCAGCAGCCAACTGAGGAGGGAAGAGACCCAGTACTTC. This sequence encodes CASSQLRREETQYF.

The chain carries TRBV25-1 and TRBJ1-3, with D possibly being TRBD1 (6 bases). The CDR3 sequence is 13 residues long. The V gene's germline CDR1 is MGHDK and CDR2 SYGVNS. CDR3 sequence: CAVGGETGNTIYF. The DNA for the CDR3 is TGTGCTGTAGGGGGGGAAACTGGAAACACCATATATTTT.

Only one count was recorded for this clone. CDR3 sequence: CASSLALADYEQYF. CDR3 DNA: TGTGCCAGCAGCTTGGCGCTGGCGGATTACGAGCAGTACTTC. The chain carries TRBV7-6 and TRBJ2-7; D unresolved. The V end was cut by 3 bases, the J end by 4 bases, with 13 bases between. The CDR3 sequence is 14 residues long. Germline V gives CDR1 SGHVS, CDR2 FNYEAQ.

The chain is built from TRBV6-1 and TRBJ2-1; D might be TRBD2 (5 bases). The CDR3 has 11 amino acids. V lost 10 bases to trimming and J lost 7 bases, with 11 bases between them. The V gene's germline CDR1 is MNHNS and CDR2 SASEGT. CDR3 DNA: TGTGCCACCACTAGTGGAAATGAGCAGTTCTTC. It specifies CATTSGNEQFF.

This chain uses TRBV27 with TRBJ2-5; D not certain. The CDR3 has 12 amino acids. Germline lookup yields CDR1 MNHEY and CDR2 SMNVEV (reference sequence). V was cut by 7 bases and J by 5 bases, with 11 bases left in between. The CDR3 sequence: CASMTIPETQYF. In DNA form, the CDR3 reads TGTGCCAGCATGACCATCCCCGAGACCCAGTACTTC.

The chain joins TRBV15 to TRBJ2-3; maybe TRBD2 (5 bases). Germline CDR1 is LNHNV and CDR2 is YYDKDF (reference sequence). The CDR3 consists of 17 residues. The V end lost 5 bases, the J end lost 5 bases, and 23 bases lay between the germline ends. The CDR3 sequence is CATSPQVTERIEDTQYF. In DNA form, the CDR3 reads TGTGCCACCAGCCCCCAGGTTACCGAGCGGATTGAAGATACGCAGTATTTT.

The chain recombines TRBV7-6 with TRBJ2-7, with D possibly TRBD1 on 6 matching bases. V gave up 2 bases and J gave up 5 bases, with 16 bases separating them. CDR3 length: 15 residues. From germline, CDR1 is SGHVS and CDR2 FNYEAQ. DNA of the CDR3: TGTGCCAGCAGCTTACTGATGGGGGCACTGAACGAGCAGTACTTC. Amino acid sequence: CASSLLMGALNEQYF.

This clone has a single count. The chain is built from TRBV11-2 and TRBJ2-2, with D possibly matching TRBD2 (7 bases). The CDR3 is made up of 18 amino acids. Trimming shortened V by 4 bases and J by 2 bases, and 20 bases separated the two germline ends. CDR1 and CDR2 (germline): SGHAT, FQNNGV. The CDR3 nucleotides are TGTGCCAGCAGCTCCCCAATGGGGGGGGCCATCAACACCGGGGAGCTGTTTTTT. Residues: CASSSPMGGAINTGELFF.

This clone was seen only once. The V and J genes are TRBV7-9 and TRBJ1-3, with a tentative D call TRBD1 (6 bases). There are 15 residues in the CDR3. V lost 3 bases, J lost 8 bases, and 17 bases lay in between. Germline V lookup: CDR1 SEHNR, CDR2 FQNEAQ (reference sequence). Here the CDR3 reads CASSFSGTPEDTIYF. As DNA, the CDR3 is TGTGCCAGCAGCTTTTCCGGGACACCGGAGGACACCATATATTTT.

The genes are TRBV4-3 and TRBJ1-5; D is perhaps TRBD1 (5 bases). CDR3 length: 14 residues. Per germline, CDR1 LGHNA and CDR2 YSLEER. The germline V and J ends were trimmed by 0 bases and 5 bases, with 8 bases remaining between them. The CDR3 loop is CASSQDVGDQPQHF. The CDR3 nucleotides are TGCGCCAGCAGCCAAGATGTGGGGGATCAGCCCCAGCATTTT.

This sequence joins TRBV28 and TRBJ1-2; D is ambiguous. This CDR3 is built from 13 residues. Looked up from germline, CDR1 is MDHEN and CDR2 is SYDVKM. V lost 4 bases and J lost 3, with 9 bases in between. The CDR3 is CASSWSGDYGYTF. Written as DNA, the CDR3 is TGTGCCAGCAGTTGGTCAGGAGACTATGGCTACACCTTC.

CDR3 sequence reads: CASSPKEQYF. For the CDR3, the DNA is TGTGCCAGCAGTCCAAAAGAGCAGTACTTC. The rearrangement links TRBV6-5 to TRBJ2-7; D call uncertain. This CDR3 has 10 residues. Germline V CDR1 and CDR2: MNHEY, SVGAGI. V was pared by 5 bases and J by 7 bases, with 6 bases between.

The chain joins TRBV11-3 to TRBJ1-1; tentative D call: TRBD1 (5 bases). This CDR3 region has 13 residues. Trimming left V 0 bases short and J 5 bases short, with 7 bases between. The germline gives CDR1 SGHNT, CDR2 YENEEA. The CDR3, as DNA: TGTGCCAGCAGCTTAGAGGGGCGTACTGAAGCTTTCTTT. Residues: CASSLEGRTEAFF.

The chain couples TRBV9 to TRBJ1-1; 8 bases match TRBD1. CDR1 SGDLS and CDR2 YYNGEE come from the germline V gene. With V trimmed by 4 bases and J by 5 bases, 7 bases remained unmatched. There are 14 residues in the CDR3. CDR3 protein: CASSPSTGETEAFF. CDR3 DNA: TGTGCCAGCAGCCCTTCGACAGGGGAAACTGAAGCTTTCTTT.

The gene calls are TRBV6-6 and TRBJ2-3, with TRBD2 identical over 7 bases. CDR1 is MNHNY and CDR2 is SVGAGI in the germline V gene (reference sequence). The CDR3 runs 15 residues. Trimming removed 4 bases from V and 0 bases from J; junction bases left unmatched: 4. The CDR3 region is CASSLTSASTDTQYF. The CDR3 coding sequence is TGTGCCAGCAGTTTAACTAGCGCCAGCACAGATACGCAGTATTTT.